This T cell receptor (beta chain) was captured in a study of blood T cell repertoires in COVID-19. Generated by immunoSEQ multiplex PCR, the TCRdb table keeps only in-frame clones and is missing some. In the table there are about 73,000 clones, roughly 80% of which are singletons. The CDR3 has 14 residues. The germline V gene has CDR1 SGHNT and CDR2 YYREEE (reference sequence). The V end was cut by 5 bases, the J end by 0 bases, with 11 bases between. Sequencing input: peripheral blood. The origin of this receptor is a human donor in a cohort sampled during active COVID-19. The chain employs TRBV5-4 and TRBJ1-2; TRBD1 is a possible D gene (5 bases). CDR3 region: CASREAGANYGYTF. The CDR3 coding sequence is TGTGCCAGCAGGGAGGCGGGGGCTAACTATGGCTACACCTTC.